This T cell receptor (beta chain) comes out of a study of CD8+CD57+ T cells in acquired aplastic anemia (dated by TCRdb to 2016 to 2019). As for the study more broadly: DNA extracted from sorted CD4+ and CD8+ cells had a mean of about 3.2 ug, with a range of roughly 0.18 to 27.4 ug. CD8+CD57+ expansion was defined as a frequency above the mean frequency observed in healthy subjects.

The patients picked for sequencing were ones in whom flow cytometry had shown an expansion of CD8+CD57+ cells. Every patient had a diagnosis of severe acquired aplastic anemia based on International Study of Aplastic Anemia and Agranulocytosis and Camitta criteria. Patients had received no therapy at the time of blood sampling. In this study, sorted CD4+ and CD8+ T cells from the blood of healthy subjects and of severe aplastic anemia patients had their TCR repertoires deep-sequenced. In the USA, patient enrollment took place under clinicaltrials.gov protocols 00001620, 01623167, 00001397, 00071045, 00081523 and 00961064. Ficoll-Paque density gradient centrifugation was used to isolate peripheral blood mononuclear cells. Before DNA extraction, CD4+ and CD8+ T cells were sorted with FACS or magnetic beads. For CDR1 and CDR2, the germline V gene lists KGHDR and SFDVKD. Ends trimmed: V by 4 bases, J by 6 bases; bases unmatched to a gene: 5. Spanning cysteine to phenylalanine, the CDR3 consists of 14 amino acids. CDR3 DNA is the only sequence kept; it has 42 bases, read in frame from the first base.

Study-wide findings and limitations: Twenty-nine CD8+ CDR3 sequences were shared between patients and controls but appeared highly expressed in patients and within their immunodominant clones. CD8+ Simpson's diversity did not differ significantly between patients and healthy controls (P=0.060).

Genomic DNA was used as template for profiling of TCR beta VDJ combinations and CDR3 sequences. TCR repertoire sequencing was run on an Illumina HiSeq 2000. Per the source publication's procedure: TRBV/TRBJ rearrangement plots, CDR3 size and DJ length profiles, and Simpson's diversity index were used to assess repertoires. The most abundant DNA sequence in the deep sequencing data was taken as the immunodominant clone. CDR3 amino acid sequences were checked for sharing between subjects and were compared against published repertoires and the VDJdb database. TCRdb trimmed public reads at Q25 via fastp, called clones via MiXCR and kept in-frame beta chains. Rows merge per CDR3 protein into single entries with the most common DNA and genes. The V and J calls and clone size come from TCRdb's table, not from the authors' own analysis. The sample data list about 180,000 distinct CDR3 sequences, and around 50% of these were observed just once. The ten top clones hold 13% of the sample.

This clonotype was detected only a few times. Its cognate antigen has yet to be identified. No quality values exist for individual bases; no much larger clone is one base distant. This receptor was obtained from a human donor with aplastic anemia. The material sequenced was sorted CD4+, CD8+, or CD8+CD57+ T cells (not recorded which) from PBMCs. Recombination joined TRBV24-1 with TRBJ2-1, and TRBD2 aligns with 7 junction nucleotides. The CDR3 reads as follows: CATSETGGGNEQFF. At the DNA level, the sequence is TGTGCCACCAGTGAAACGGGAGGTGGCAATGAGCAGTTCTTC.